A single sample is the source of the 27 T cell receptor beta chains below, sequenced in a study of molecular identifiers for immune sequencing clone quantification. MiXCR, run by TCRdb on the PCR reads, gives a single entry per CDR3 protein. The table includes roughly 300,000 distinct CDR3 sequences, about 23% detected once. The sequenced sample was naive CD8+ T cells from blood, with Jurkat cell RNA spiked in. Subset reported: FACS-sorted CD8+CD4-CCR7+CD45RA+ naive T cells. The origin of the receptors is a human donor in good health. Some libraries in this study had Jurkat cell RNA spiked in.

This clonotype was seen ten or more times. The chain uses TRBV12-3 or TRBV12-4 and TRBJ1-6; maybe TRBD1 (5 bases). With 6 bases removed from V and 12 bases from J, the gap between germline ends came to 9 bases. The CDR3 extends over 11 amino acids. The CDR3 nucleotides are TGTGCCAGCAGCCCCGGGGGACCCCTCCACTTT. Translated, it gives CASSPGGPLHF.

This clonotype was counted at least ten times. The chain carries TRBV7-2 and TRBJ2-7; no reliable D call. This CDR3 has 14 residues. CDR1 SGHTA and CDR2 FQGNSA come from the germline V gene. V shed 3 bases and J shed 4 bases, with 13 bases lying between them. CDR3 amino acids: CASSFGLREYEQYF. The CDR3 nucleotides are TGTGCCAGCAGCTTCGGTCTGCGTGAGTACGAGCAGTACTTC.

Many counts were recorded for this clonotype. The rearrangement links TRBV9 to TRBJ2-1; no reliable D call. Trimming took off 4 bases at V and 5 bases at J, with 13 bases between the two ends. CDR1 and CDR2 (germline): SGDLS, YYNGEE. This CDR3 spans 14 amino acids. The CDR3 DNA reads as TGTGCCAGCAGCCCCGTGACTGGGGACAATGAGCAGTTCTTC. This sequence encodes CASSPVTGDNEQFF.

V and J are TRBV19 and TRBJ1-5, with D possibly being TRBD1 (5 bases). This CDR3 has 17 residues. The germline CDR1 and CDR2 sequences are LNHDA and SQIVND (reference sequence). Trimming cost V 4 bases and J 5 bases, with 21 bases left between them. CDR3: CASSKVRGQEGHQPQHF. The CDR3 nucleotides read TGTGCCAGTAGTAAAGTTCGTGGGCAGGAGGGGCATCAGCCCCAGCATTTT. Full variable domain (outside the CDR3, taken from reference TRBV19 and TRBJ1-5): DGGITQSPKYLFRKEGQNVTLSCEQNLNHDAMYWYRQDPGQGLRLIYYSQIVNDFQKGDIAEGYSVSREKKESFPLTVTSAQKNPTAFYLCASSKVRGQEGHQPQHFGDGTRLSIL.

The V and J genes are TRBV6-5 and TRBJ2-5; D gene ambiguous. This CDR3 comprises 15 residues. Trimming stripped 6 bases from V and 0 bases from J, with 14 bases between. The germline V gene encodes CDR1 MNHEY and CDR2 SVGAGI. The CDR3 nucleotides read TGTGCCAGCAGACCTTACTACAAGTACCAAGAGACCCAGTACTTC. This sequence encodes CASRPYYKYQETQYF.

The J gene is TRBJ2-7, the V gene TRBV28, with TRBD2 matching over 10 bases. The CDR3 is 14 amino acids. V lost 2 bases to trimming and J lost 4 bases; unmatched junction nucleotides: 2. The germline CDR1 and CDR2 sequences are MDHEN and SYDVKM. This CDR3 is CASSLLAGDYEQYF. Written as DNA, the CDR3 is TGTGCCAGCAGTTTACTAGCGGGGGATTACGAGCAGTACTTC. Combining the CDR3 with reference TRBV28 and TRBJ2-7 gives the whole variable domain DVKVTQSSRYLVKRTGEKVFLECVQDMDHENMFWYRQDPGLGLRLIYFSYDVKMKEKGDIPEGYSVSREKKERFSLILESASTNQTSMYLCASSLLAGDYEQYFGPGTRLTVT.

Of note for this clonotype: A much bigger clone sits one base away, suggesting this may be a read error. The chain recombines TRBV29-1 with TRBJ2-4, with no clear D. Germline V CDR1 and CDR2: SQVTM, ANQGSEA. V was trimmed by 6 bases and J by 0 bases, leaving 15 bases between them. The CDR3 runs 15 residues. The CDR3 loop is CSVIGVPLAKNIQYF. The DNA of the CDR3 is TGCAGCGTCATTGGGGTCCCGCTAGCCAAAAACATTCAGTACTTC. Based on the CDR3 plus reference TRBV29-1 and TRBJ2-4, the full variable domain is SAVISQKPSRDICQRGTSLTIQCQVDSQVTMMFWYRQQPGQSLTLIATANQGSEATYESGFVIDKFPISRPNLTFSTLTVSNMSPEDSSIYLCSVIGVPLAKNIQYFGAGTRLSVL.

V usage is TRBV18 and J usage is TRBJ2-7, with D maybe TRBD1 (5 bases). There are 14 residues in the CDR3. CDR1 is KGHSH and CDR2 is LQKENI in the germline V gene. V shed 6 bases and J shed 4 bases, with 16 bases lying between them. CDR3 sequence (DNA): TGTGCCAGCTCCGAAGGGGCACGGGTGTACGAGCAGTACTTC. Translation: CASSEGARVYEQYF.

For this clonotype: Just one base apart from a much larger clone, this may be a read error. No conserved phenylalanine or tryptophan is present at the end of the CDR3, so a read error is the likely explanation. V and J are TRBV13 and TRBJ2-3, with 12 bases aligning to TRBD2. Germline V CDR1 and CDR2: PRHDT, FYEKMQ (reference sequence). Germline trimming cut 5 bases from V and 2 bases from J; bases unmatched to any gene: 8. The CDR3 extends over 17 amino acids. CDR3 in amino acids: CASSGQRLAGVTDTQYY. CDR3 nucleotide sequence: TGTGCCAGCAGCGGGCAGAGACTAGCGGGAGTCACAGATACGCAGTATTAT.

This clonotype was detected ten times or more. J is TRBJ2-7 and V is TRBV28; 8 nucleotides align to TRBD1. Germline CDR1 MDHEN, CDR2 SYDVKM. J lost 2 bases, V lost 5 bases, and 8 bases had no gene match. The CDR3 consists of 15 residues. CDR3 in DNA: TGTGCCAGCAGTACTCAGGACAGGGAAGCCTACGAGCAGTACTTC. As protein: CASSTQDREAYEQYF.

This clonotype was seen a few times. The chain is built from TRBV2 and TRBJ2-3; D unclear. CDR3 length equals 16 residues. V lost 4 bases, J lost 0 bases, and 14 bases lay in between. Germline CDR1 reads SNHLY; CDR2 reads FYNNEI. The CDR3 sequence: CASSVPGGSSTDTQYF. The CDR3 DNA reads TGTGCCAGCAGTGTGCCCGGTGGATCTAGCACAGATACGCAGTATTTT.

CDR3 region: CASSQALTSGSNEQFF. In DNA, the CDR3 is TGCGCCAGCAGCCAAGCATTAACTAGCGGGAGTAATGAGCAGTTCTTC. This chain links TRBV4-3 with TRBJ2-1; 11 bases align to TRBD2. The trim removed 1 base at V and 7 bases at J, leaving 6 bases unmatched. This CDR3 contains 16 residues. CDR1 LGHNA and CDR2 YSLEER come from the germline V gene.

This clonotype was observed a few times. V usage is TRBV29-1 and J usage is TRBJ2-7; TRBD2 is a possible D gene (5 bases). V lost 5 bases and J 3 bases, leaving 8 bases between the germline ends. The CDR3 extends over 11 amino acids. Germline assignment: CDR1 SQVTM and CDR2 ANQGSEA. The chain's CDR3 is CSVTGNYEQYF. The CDR3 nucleotides read TGCAGCGTTACGGGGAACTACGAGCAGTACTTC.

As regards this clonotype: Relative to the germline gene, one junction end is altered; a read error may explain this. The chain has TRBV18 and TRBJ1-1; D possibly corresponds to TRBD1 (5 bases). This CDR3 comprises 21 residues. In germline, CDR1 is KGHSH, CDR2 LQKENI. The CDR3 spells CASSPQPVVWGESQMNTEAYF. In DNA form, the CDR3 reads TGTGCCAGCTCACCTCAACCGGTAGTGTGGGGGGAGTCACAAATGAACACTGAAGCTTACTTT.

In its sample, this clonotype was seen many times. The chain carries TRBV6-5 and TRBJ2-7; D may be TRBD1 (6 bases). V shed 2 bases and J shed 6 bases, with 11 bases lying between them. The CDR3 runs to 13 residues. Germline loops: CDR1 MNHEY, CDR2 SVGAGI. This CDR3 is CASSYIRGGEQYF. As DNA, the CDR3 is TGTGCCAGCAGTTACATCAGGGGCGGCGAGCAGTACTTC.

V and J are TRBV7-8 and TRBJ2-5; D ambiguous. Germline V gene sequence: CDR1 SGHVS, CDR2 FQNEAQ. The CDR3 consists of 16 residues. V was trimmed by 1 base and J by 0 bases, leaving 12 bases between them. CDR3 nucleotides: TGTGCCAGCAGCTTAGATGAAACAAAGTACCAAGAGACCCAGTACTTC. Translated: CASSLDETKYQETQYF. The full variable domain, in which reference TRBV7-8 and TRBJ2-5 provide the parts outside the CDR3, is GAGVSQSPRYKVAKRGQDVALRCDPISGHVSLFWYQQALGQGPEFLTYFQNEAQLDKSGLPSDRFFAERPEGSVSTLKIQRTQQEDSAVYLCASSLDETKYQETQYFGPGTRLLVL.

A note on this clonotype: One junction end disagrees with the germline gene, perhaps due to a read error. For the CDR3, the DNA is TGTGCCAGCAGCTTAACCCCCCGGACTAGCGGGGGCAATGCGCAGTTCTTC. Translation gives CASSLTPRTSGGNAQFF. This chain joins TRBV7-2 and TRBJ2-1; 13 bases map to TRBD2. The CDR3 length is 17 residues. From germline, CDR1 is SGHTA and CDR2 FQGNSA.

The chain has TRBV2 and TRBJ2-2, with D possibly being TRBD2 (7 bases). CDR1 and CDR2 (germline): SNHLY, FYNNEI. CDR3 length equals 16 residues. The V end lost 7 bases, the J end lost 5 bases, and 20 bases lay between the germline ends. The CDR3 nucleotides are TGTGCCAGCATCCTGGCCCTGCGGGGGCAGACCGGGGAGCTGTTTTTT. Translating gives CASILALRGQTGELFF.

This clonotype has only one observation. A much more abundant neighbour one base away suggests this may be a read error. This rearrangement joins TRBV7-2 to TRBJ2-1; 10 nucleotides align to TRBD2. V gave up 1 base and J gave up 4 bases; unmatched junction bases: 13. The V gene's germline CDR1 is SGHTA and CDR2 FQGNSA. This CDR3 is 19 amino acids long. The CDR3 reads CASSLGVLFGTSVYNEQFF. The CDR3 coding sequence is TGTGCCAGCAGCTTAGGGGTATTGTTTGGGACTAGCGTATACAATGAGCAGTTCTTC. Full variable domain (outside the CDR3, taken from reference TRBV7-2 and TRBJ2-1): GAGVSQSPSNKVTEKGKDVELRCDPISGHTALYWYRQSLGQGLEFLIYFQGNSAPDKSGLPSDRFSAERTGGSVSTLTIQRTQQEDSAVYLCASSLGVLFGTSVYNEQFFGPGTRLTVL.

This clonotype was counted only a few times. The V call is TRBV11-2, the J call TRBJ2-4, with D perhaps assigned TRBD1 or TRBD2 (7 bases each). Germline V gives CDR1 SGHAT, CDR2 FQNNGV. The CDR3 length is 16 residues. The V end lost 3 bases, the J end lost 0 bases, and 12 bases lay between the germline ends. CDR3 region: CASSFAGDRAKNIQYF. The CDR3 coding sequence is TGTGCCAGCAGCTTCGCGGGGGACAGAGCCAAAAACATTCAGTACTTC.

The rearrangement uses TRBV7-9 and TRBJ2-2; 7 nucleotides agree with TRBD2. Per germline, CDR1 SEHNR and CDR2 FQNEAQ (reference sequence). V was clipped by 5 bases and J by 3 bases; unmatched bases: 9. The CDR3 has 16 amino acids. This CDR3 reads CASSLLAGVDTGELFF. CDR3 DNA: TGTGCCAGCAGCCTTTTGGCGGGAGTAGACACCGGGGAGCTGTTTTTT.

This chain uses TRBV5-6 with TRBJ1-1, with 7 positions matching TRBD1. This CDR3 contains 13 residues. V lost 4 bases and J lost 3; bases outside the gene matches: 3. Germline CDR1 and CDR2: SGHDT and YYEEEE. For the CDR3, the DNA is TGTGCCAGCAGCACACAGGGGTACACTGAAGCTTTCTTT. Encoded protein: CASSTQGYTEAFF.

This clonotype was recorded a few times. This chain joins TRBV12-1 and TRBJ2-3; the table calls TRBD1, which could not be checked here. TRBV12-1 is reported as a pseudogene. The CDR3 totals 14 residues. The CDR3 region is CASSSAGEGDTQYF. As DNA, the CDR3 is TGTGCCAGCAGCTCCGCGGGAGAGGGAGATACGCAGTATTTT.

This clonotype was recorded many times. In DNA form, the CDR3 reads TGCAGTGCTAGCTTTCTGACCGAGGACACCGCTAGCACAGATACGCAGTATTTT. Amino acids: CSASFLTEDTASTDTQYF. The chain uses TRBV20-1 and TRBJ2-3; D perhaps matches TRBD1 (5 bases). V was trimmed by 3 bases and J by 0 bases, leaving 22 bases between them. This CDR3 has 18 amino acids. CDR1 is DFQATT and CDR2 is SNEGSKA in the germline V gene (reference sequence).

This clonotype was counted a few times. This chain joins TRBV6-6 and TRBJ1-4, with TRBD1 as a possible D gene (5 bases). The germline gives CDR1 MNHNY, CDR2 SVGAGI (reference sequence). Between the trimmed V and J ends, which lost 1 base and 5 bases, there was a span of 14 bases. The CDR3 totals 16 residues. CDR3 coding DNA: TGTGCCAGCAGTTACTTGGCTGGGGCGGAGAATGAAAAACTGTTTTTT. Protein: CASSYLAGAENEKLFF.

V and J are TRBV6-2 or TRBV6-3 and TRBJ1-1; D is unclear. The CDR3 covers 14 residues. Trimming took off 8 bases at V and 2 bases at J, with 15 bases between the two ends. Germline CDR1 and CDR2: MNHEY and SVGEGT. The CDR3 nucleotides read TGTGCCAGCGGGCCAGAAAATATAAACACTGAAGCTTTCTTT. It translates to CASGPENINTEAFF.

This clonotype was seen at least ten times. The V call is TRBV12-3 or TRBV12-4, the J call TRBJ1-2; possible D gene TRBD1, 6 bases. Trimming took 5 bases from V and 4 from J, leaving 11 bases between them. CDR3 length: 13 residues. The chain's CDR3 is CASSPGHLYGYTF. The CDR3 DNA reads as TGTGCCAGCAGTCCGGGACACCTCTATGGCTACACCTTC.